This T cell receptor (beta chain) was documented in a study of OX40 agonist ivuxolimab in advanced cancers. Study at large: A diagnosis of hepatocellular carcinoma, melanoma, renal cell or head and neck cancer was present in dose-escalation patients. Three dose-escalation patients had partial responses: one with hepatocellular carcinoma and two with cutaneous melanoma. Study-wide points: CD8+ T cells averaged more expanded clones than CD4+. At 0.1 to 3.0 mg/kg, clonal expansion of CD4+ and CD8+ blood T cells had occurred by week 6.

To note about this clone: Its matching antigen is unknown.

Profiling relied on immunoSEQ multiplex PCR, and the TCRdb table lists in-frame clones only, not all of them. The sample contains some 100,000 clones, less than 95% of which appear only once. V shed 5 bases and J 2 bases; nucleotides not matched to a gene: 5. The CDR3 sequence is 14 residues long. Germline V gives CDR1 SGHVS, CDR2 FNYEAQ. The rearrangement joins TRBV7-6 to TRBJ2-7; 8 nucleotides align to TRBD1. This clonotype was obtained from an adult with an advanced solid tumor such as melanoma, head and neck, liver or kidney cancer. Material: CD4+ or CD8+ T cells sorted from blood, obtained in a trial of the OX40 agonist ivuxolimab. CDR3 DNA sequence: TGTGCCAGCAGCCCAACGGACAGGGCCTACGAGCAGTACTTC. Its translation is CASSPTDRAYEQYF.